Below are 8 T cell receptor beta chains sequenced from a single sample in a study of cytomegalovirus exposure and HLA in healthy donors. With 60 Vbeta and 13 Jbeta primers, the PCR was carried out. The table came from immunoSEQ multiplex PCR; TCRdb's copy has only in-frame clones and leaves some out. The sample includes 110,000 to 150,000 clones, roughly 10% seen only once; the top ten take approximately 1.7%. The sequencing input was PBMCs. The receptors shown here come from a man aged 45-65 years in good health and CMV-seronegative.

This clone was seen only a few times. The V call is TRBV7-3, the J call TRBJ2-1; no clear D gene. Germline V lookup: CDR1 SGHTA, CDR2 FQGTGA. The germline V and J ends were trimmed by 1 base and 7 bases, with 5 bases remaining between them. This CDR3 comprises 12 residues. CDR3 nucleotide sequence: TGTGCCAGCAGCTTAAGAGGAAATGAGCAGTTCTTC. This translates into CASSLRGNEQFF.

This clone was recorded a few times. This rearrangement joins TRBV4-1 to TRBJ2-7; 14 bases agree with TRBD2. With V trimmed by 0 bases and J by 1 base, 5 bases remained unmatched. Germline lookup yields CDR1 MGHRA and CDR2 YSYEKL. The CDR3 is 18 residues long. Here the CDR3 reads CASSQETSGRAVSYEQYF. Written as DNA, the CDR3 is TGCGCCAGCAGCCAAGAGACTAGCGGGAGGGCCGTATCCTACGAGCAGTACTTC.

This clone turned up a few times. The chain links TRBV30 to TRBJ1-1, with TRBD1 as a possible D gene (5 bases). The V gene lost 8 bases and the J gene lost 3 bases, with 13 bases spanning the gap. The CDR3 consists of 12 residues. Germline loops: CDR1 GTSNPN, CDR2 SVGIG (reference sequence). This CDR3 reads CAVCLGDTEAFF. Here the CDR3 DNA reads TGTGCCGTTTGCCTAGGGGACACTGAAGCTTTCTTT.

The chain links TRBV6-6 to TRBJ1-5, with TRBD1 matching over 8 bases. Germline trimming cut 6 bases from V and 6 bases from J; bases unmatched to any gene: 13. The CDR3 has 16 residues. CDR1 is MNHNY, CDR2 SVGAGI, per germline (reference sequence). CDR3 DNA: TGTGCCAGCAGCCCCGGGACAGGCCTAGGGAGTCAGCCCCAGCATTTT. Translation: CASSPGTGLGSQPQHF.

The rearrangement uses TRBV27 and TRBJ1-1, with TRBD1 identical over 8 bases. This CDR3 region has 13 residues. With 3 bases clipped from V and 5 bases from J, the junction kept 2 bases outside the gene matches. CDR1 and CDR2 (germline): MNHEY, SMNVEV (reference sequence). CDR3 bases: TGTGCCAGCAGTTTCCGACAGGGGACTGAAGCTTTCTTT. Translated: CASSFRQGTEAFF.

This clone came up a few times. J is TRBJ2-3 and V is TRBV6-6; TRBD2 might be the D (5 bases). Germline V gives CDR1 MNHNY, CDR2 SVGAGI (reference sequence). Trimming pared 6 bases from V and 4 bases from J, leaving 17 bases between. The CDR3 contains 15 residues. Here the CDR3 reads CASSPKQGSADTQYF. The CDR3 DNA reads as TGTGCCAGCAGCCCAAAACAAGGGAGTGCAGATACGCAGTATTTT.

This clone was counted between two and nine times. The V call is TRBV2, the J call TRBJ2-3; 9 nucleotides agree with TRBD2. The CDR3 has 15 residues. V shed 4 bases and J 6 bases; nucleotides not matched to a gene: 8. CDR1 is SNHLY and CDR2 is FYNNEI in the germline V gene. The CDR3 coding sequence is TGTGCCAGCAGTGGGCTAGCGGGGCCGAGCGATACGCAGTATTTT. Protein sequence: CASSGLAGPSDTQYF.

This chain uses TRBV28 with TRBJ1-1; maybe TRBD1 (6 bases). V lost 8 bases and J lost 5, with 18 bases in between. This CDR3 is 14 amino acids long. CDR1 and CDR2 from the germline V gene are MDHEN and SYDVKM. CDR3 amino acids: CASSAPGVRTEAFF. The CDR3 region has the DNA TGTGCCAGCTCGGCCCCAGGGGTTAGGACTGAAGCTTTCTTT.